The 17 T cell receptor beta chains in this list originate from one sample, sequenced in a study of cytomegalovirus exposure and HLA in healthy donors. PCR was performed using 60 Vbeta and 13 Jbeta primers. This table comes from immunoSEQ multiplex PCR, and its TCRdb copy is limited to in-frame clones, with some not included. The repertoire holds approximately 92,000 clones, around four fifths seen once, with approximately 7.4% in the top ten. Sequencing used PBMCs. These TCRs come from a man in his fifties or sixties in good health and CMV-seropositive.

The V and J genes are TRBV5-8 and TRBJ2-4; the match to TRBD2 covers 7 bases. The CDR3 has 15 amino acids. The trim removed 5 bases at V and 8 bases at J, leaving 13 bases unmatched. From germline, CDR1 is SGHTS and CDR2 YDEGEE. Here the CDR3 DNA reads TGTGCCAGCAGTCGGAGGGAGGGTGCGTACGACATTCAGTACTTC. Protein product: CASSRREGAYDIQYF. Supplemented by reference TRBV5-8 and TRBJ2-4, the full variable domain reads EAGVTQSPTHLIKTRGQQATLRCSPISGHTSVYWYQQALGLGLQFLLWYDEGEERNRGNFPPRFSGRQFPNYSSELNVNALELEDSALYLCASSRREGAYDIQYFGAGTRLSVL.

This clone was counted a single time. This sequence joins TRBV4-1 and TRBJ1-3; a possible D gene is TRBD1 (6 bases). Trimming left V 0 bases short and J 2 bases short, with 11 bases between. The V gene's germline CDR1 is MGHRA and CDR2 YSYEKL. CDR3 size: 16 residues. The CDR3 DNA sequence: TGCGCCAGCAGCCAAGACATGAGGGGGACTGGAAACACCATATATTTT. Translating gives CASSQDMRGTGNTIYF.

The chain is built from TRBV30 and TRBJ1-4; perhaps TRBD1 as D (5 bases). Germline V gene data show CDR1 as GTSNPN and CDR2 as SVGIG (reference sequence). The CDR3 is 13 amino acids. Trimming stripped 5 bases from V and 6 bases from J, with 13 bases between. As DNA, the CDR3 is TGTGCCTGGGAGCCCGGGGGTTATGAAAAACTGTTTTTT. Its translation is CAWEPGGYEKLFF.

The CDR3 protein is CASSLGGMNTEAFF. CDR3 nucleotides: TGTGCCAGCAGCTTAGGAGGGATGAACACTGAAGCTTTCTTT. This chain connects TRBV7-2 to TRBJ1-1, with D unclear. V lost 1 base and J lost 0, with 6 bases in between. The CDR3 loop spans 14 amino acids. Per the germline V gene, CDR1 is SGHTA and CDR2 is FQGNSA.

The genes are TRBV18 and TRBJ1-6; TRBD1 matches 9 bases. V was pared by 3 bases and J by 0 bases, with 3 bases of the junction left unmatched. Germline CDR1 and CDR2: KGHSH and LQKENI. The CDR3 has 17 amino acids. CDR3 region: CASSPGQGSSYNSPLHF. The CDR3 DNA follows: TGTGCCAGCTCACCCGGACAGGGGAGCTCCTATAATTCACCCCTCCACTTT.

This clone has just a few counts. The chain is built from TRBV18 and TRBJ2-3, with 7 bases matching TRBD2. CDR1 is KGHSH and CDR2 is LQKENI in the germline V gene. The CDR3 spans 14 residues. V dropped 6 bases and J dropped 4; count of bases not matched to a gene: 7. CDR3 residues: CASSPVGGADTQYF. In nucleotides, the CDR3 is TGTGCCAGCTCCCCGGTGGGGGGGGCAGATACGCAGTATTTT.

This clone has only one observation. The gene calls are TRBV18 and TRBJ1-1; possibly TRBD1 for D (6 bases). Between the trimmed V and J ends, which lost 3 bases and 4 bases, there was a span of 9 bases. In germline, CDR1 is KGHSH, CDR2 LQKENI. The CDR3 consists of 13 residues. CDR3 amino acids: CASSPGGPTEAFF. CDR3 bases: TGTGCCAGCTCACCTGGGGGCCCCACTGAAGCTTTCTTT.

The CDR3 loop is CASRIAGGQTDTQYF. The CDR3 nucleotides read TGCGCCAGCAGAATAGCGGGGGGGCAAACAGATACGCAGTATTTT. The chain has TRBV5-1 and TRBJ2-3; TRBD2 agrees at 11 bases. CDR1 and CDR2 (germline): SGHRS, YFSETQ. The CDR3 has 15 amino acids. Losses at the gene ends were 5 bases for V and 3 bases for J; bases not matched to a gene: 5.

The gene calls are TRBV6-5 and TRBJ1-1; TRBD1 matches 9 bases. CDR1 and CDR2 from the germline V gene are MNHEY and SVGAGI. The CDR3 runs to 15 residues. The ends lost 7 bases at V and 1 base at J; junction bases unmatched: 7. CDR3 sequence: CASIPPGQGNTEAFF. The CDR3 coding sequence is TGTGCCAGCATCCCCCCGGGACAGGGGAACACTGAAGCTTTCTTT.

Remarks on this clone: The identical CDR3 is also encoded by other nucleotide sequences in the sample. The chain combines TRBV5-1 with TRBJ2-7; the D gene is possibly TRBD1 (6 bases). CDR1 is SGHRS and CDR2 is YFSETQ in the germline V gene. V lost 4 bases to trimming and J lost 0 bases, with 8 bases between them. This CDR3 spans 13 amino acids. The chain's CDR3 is CASSLTGSYEQYF. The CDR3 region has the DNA TGCGCCAGCAGCCTGACAGGCTCCTACGAGCAGTACTTC. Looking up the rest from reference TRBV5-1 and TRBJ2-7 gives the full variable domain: KAGVTQTPRYLIKTRGQQVTLSCSPISGHRSVSWYQQTPGQGLQFLFEYFSETQRNKGNFPGRFSGRQFSNSRSEMNVSTLELGDSALYLCASSLTGSYEQYFGPGTRLTVT.

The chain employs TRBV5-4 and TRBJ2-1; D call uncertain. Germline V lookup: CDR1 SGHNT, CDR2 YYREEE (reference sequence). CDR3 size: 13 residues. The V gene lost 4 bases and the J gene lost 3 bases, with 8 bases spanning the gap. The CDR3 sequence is CASSVLYYNEQFF. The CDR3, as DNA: TGTGCCAGCAGCGTCCTATACTACAATGAGCAGTTCTTC. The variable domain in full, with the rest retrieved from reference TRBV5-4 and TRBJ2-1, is ETGVTQSPTHLIKTRGQQVTLRCSSQSGHNTVSWYQQALGQGPQFIFQYYREEENGRGNFPPRFSGLQFPNYSSELNVNALELDDSALYLCASSVLYYNEQFFGPGTRLTVL.

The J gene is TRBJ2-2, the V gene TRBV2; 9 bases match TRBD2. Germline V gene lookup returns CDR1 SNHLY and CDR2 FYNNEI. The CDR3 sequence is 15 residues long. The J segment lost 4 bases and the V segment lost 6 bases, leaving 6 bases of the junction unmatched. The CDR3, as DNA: TGTGCCAGCAGAGGCGGGGGGGTTCTCACCGGGGAGCTGTTTTTT. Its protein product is CASRGGGVLTGELFF.

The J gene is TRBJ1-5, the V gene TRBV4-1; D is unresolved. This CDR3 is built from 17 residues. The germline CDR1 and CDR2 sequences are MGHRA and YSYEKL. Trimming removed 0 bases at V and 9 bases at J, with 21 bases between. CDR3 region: CASSQDIGLPDPGPQHF. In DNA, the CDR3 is TGCGCCAGCAGCCAAGATATTGGTCTGCCTGATCCGGGGCCCCAGCATTTT.

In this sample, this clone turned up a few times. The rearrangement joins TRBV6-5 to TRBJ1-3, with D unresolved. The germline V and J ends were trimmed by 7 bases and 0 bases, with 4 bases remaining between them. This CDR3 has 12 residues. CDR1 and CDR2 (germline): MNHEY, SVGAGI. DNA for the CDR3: TGTGCCAGCACCCGCTCTGGAAACACCATATATTTT. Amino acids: CASTRSGNTIYF.

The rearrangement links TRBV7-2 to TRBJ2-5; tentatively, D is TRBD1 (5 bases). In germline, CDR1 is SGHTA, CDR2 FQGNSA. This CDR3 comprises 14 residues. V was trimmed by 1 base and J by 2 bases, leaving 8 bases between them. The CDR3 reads CASSLGSGQETQYF. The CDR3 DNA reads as TGTGCCAGCAGCTTAGGCTCAGGGCAAGAGACCCAGTACTTC.

The CDR3 sequence is CASSDRGGARDEQYF. The CDR3 DNA follows: TGTGCCAGCAGTGACCGGGGGGGGGCTAGGGATGAGCAGTACTTC. The rearrangement uses TRBV2 and TRBJ2-7; 8 bases align to TRBD2. This CDR3 has 15 residues. V lost 3 bases, J lost 7 bases, and 11 bases stayed unmatched. Germline CDR1 SNHLY, CDR2 FYNNEI.

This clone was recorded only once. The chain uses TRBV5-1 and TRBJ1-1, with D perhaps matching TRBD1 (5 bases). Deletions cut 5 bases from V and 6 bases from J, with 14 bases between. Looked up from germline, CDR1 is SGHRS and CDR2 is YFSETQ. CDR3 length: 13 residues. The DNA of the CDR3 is TGCGCCAGCAGAACAGGTTTTGGGGCTGAAGCTTTCTTT. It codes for CASRTGFGAEAFF. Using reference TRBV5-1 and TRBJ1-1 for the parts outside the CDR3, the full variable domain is KAGVTQTPRYLIKTRGQQVTLSCSPISGHRSVSWYQQTPGQGLQFLFEYFSETQRNKGNFPGRFSGRQFSNSRSEMNVSTLELGDSALYLCASRTGFGAEAFFGQGTRLTVV.